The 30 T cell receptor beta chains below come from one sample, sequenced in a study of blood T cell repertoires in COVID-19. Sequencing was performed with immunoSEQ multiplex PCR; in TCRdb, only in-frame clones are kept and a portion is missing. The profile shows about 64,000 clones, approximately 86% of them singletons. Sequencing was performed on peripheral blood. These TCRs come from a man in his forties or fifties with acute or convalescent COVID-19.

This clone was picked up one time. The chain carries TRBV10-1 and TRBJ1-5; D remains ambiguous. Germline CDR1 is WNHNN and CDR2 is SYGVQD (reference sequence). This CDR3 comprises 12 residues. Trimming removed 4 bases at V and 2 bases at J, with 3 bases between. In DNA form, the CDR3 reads TGCGCCAGCAGTGCCGGCAATCAGCCCCAGCATTTT. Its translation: CASSAGNQPQHF.

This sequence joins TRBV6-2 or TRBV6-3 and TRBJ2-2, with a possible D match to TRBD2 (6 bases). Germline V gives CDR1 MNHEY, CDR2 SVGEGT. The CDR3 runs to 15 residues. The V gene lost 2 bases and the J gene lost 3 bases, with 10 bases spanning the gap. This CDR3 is CASSYPGEYTGELFF. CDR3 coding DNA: TGTGCCAGCAGTTACCCGGGGGAGTACACCGGGGAGCTGTTTTTT.

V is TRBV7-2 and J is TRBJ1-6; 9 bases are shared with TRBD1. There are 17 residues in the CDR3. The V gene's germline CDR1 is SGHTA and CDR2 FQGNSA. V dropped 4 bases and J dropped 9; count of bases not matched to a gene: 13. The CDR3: CASSSGTGNLLGSPLHF. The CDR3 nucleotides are TGTGCCAGCAGCTCCGGGACAGGGAACTTGCTTGGTTCACCCCTCCACTTT.

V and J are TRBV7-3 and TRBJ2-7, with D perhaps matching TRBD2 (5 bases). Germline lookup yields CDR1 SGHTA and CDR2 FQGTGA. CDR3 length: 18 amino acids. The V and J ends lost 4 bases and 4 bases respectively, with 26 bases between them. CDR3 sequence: CASSSRGRPIQPGYEQYF. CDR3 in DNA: TGTGCCAGCAGCTCCAGAGGAAGACCGATCCAGCCGGGATACGAGCAGTACTTC.

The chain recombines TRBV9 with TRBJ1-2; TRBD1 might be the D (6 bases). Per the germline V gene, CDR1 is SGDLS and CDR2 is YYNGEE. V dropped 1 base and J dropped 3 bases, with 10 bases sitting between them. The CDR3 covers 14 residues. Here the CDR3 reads CASSVTAGDYGYTF. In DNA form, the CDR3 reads TGTGCCAGCAGCGTAACTGCAGGGGACTATGGCTACACCTTC.

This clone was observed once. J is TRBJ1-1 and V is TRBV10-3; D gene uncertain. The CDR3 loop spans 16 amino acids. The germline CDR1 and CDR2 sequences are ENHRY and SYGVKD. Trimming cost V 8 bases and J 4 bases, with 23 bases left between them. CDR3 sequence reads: CAIGVGERAVTTEAFF. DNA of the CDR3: TGTGCCATCGGTGTCGGGGAACGCGCAGTTACCACTGAAGCTTTCTTT.

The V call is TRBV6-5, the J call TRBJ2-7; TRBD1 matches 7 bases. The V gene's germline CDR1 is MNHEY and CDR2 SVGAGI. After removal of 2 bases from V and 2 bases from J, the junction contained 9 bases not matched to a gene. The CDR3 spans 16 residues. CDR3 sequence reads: CASSYPSGTETYEQYF. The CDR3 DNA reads TGTGCCAGCAGTTACCCTTCCGGGACAGAAACCTACGAGCAGTACTTC.

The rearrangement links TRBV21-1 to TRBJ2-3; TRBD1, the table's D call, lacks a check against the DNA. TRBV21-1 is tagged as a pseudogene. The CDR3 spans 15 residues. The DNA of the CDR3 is TGTGCCAGCAGCAAAGCTGGGCTGAGCACAGATACGCAGTATTTT. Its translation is CASSKAGLSTDTQYF.

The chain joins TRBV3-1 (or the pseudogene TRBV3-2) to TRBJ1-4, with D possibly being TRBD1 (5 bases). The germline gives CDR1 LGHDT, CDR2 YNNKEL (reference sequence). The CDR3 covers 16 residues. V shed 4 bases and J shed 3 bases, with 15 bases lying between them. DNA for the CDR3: TGTGCCAGCAGCCGGGTGGGGAGGGGCCCTAATGAAAAACTGTTTTTT. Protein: CASSRVGRGPNEKLFF.

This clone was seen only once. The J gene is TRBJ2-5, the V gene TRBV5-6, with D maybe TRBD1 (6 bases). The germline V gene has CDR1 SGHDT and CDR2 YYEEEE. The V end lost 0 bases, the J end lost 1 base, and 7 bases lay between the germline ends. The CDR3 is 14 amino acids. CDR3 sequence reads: CASSLVDSQETQYF. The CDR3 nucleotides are TGTGCCAGCAGCTTGGTGGACAGCCAAGAGACCCAGTACTTC.

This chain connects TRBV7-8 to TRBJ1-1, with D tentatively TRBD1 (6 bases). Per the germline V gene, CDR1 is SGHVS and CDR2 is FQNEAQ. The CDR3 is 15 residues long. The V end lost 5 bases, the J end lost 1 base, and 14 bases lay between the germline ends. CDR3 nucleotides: TGTGCCAGCAGCCTAAGGTACAGGGAGAACACTGAAGCTTTCTTT. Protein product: CASSLRYRENTEAFF.

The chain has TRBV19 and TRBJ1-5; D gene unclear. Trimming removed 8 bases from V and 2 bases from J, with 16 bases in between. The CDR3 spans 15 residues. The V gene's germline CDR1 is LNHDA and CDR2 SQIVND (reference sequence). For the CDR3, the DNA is TGTGCCAGTTCCCCGAGGCCCTTGGGCAATCAGCCCCAGCATTTT. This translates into CASSPRPLGNQPQHF.

Written as DNA, the CDR3 is TGTGCCAGCAGCCGACCTCGCAGGGAAGCTAACTATGGCTACACCTTC. This encodes CASSRPRREANYGYTF. The J gene is TRBJ1-2, the V gene TRBV5-4; D might be TRBD1 (5 bases). The CDR3 runs 16 residues. Germline V gene data show CDR1 as SGHNT and CDR2 as YYREEE (reference sequence). The germline V and J ends were trimmed by 4 bases and 0 bases, with 16 bases remaining between them.

The CDR3: CASSLTSGSTGELFF. The CDR3 DNA follows: TGCGCCAGCAGCTTGACTAGCGGCTCCACCGGGGAGCTGTTTTTT. This sequence joins TRBV5-1 and TRBJ2-2, with 8 nucleotides matching TRBD2. Trimming took 1 base from V and 4 from J; bases not matched to a gene: 3. CDR1 and CDR2 from the germline V gene are SGHRS and YFSETQ. The CDR3 runs 15 residues.

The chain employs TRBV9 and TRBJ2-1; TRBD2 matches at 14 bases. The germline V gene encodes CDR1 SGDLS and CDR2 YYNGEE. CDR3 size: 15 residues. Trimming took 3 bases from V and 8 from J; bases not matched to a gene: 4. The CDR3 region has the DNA TGTGCCAGCAGCGAGACTAGCGGGGGGGCCCATGAGCAGTTCTTC. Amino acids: CASSETSGGAHEQFF.

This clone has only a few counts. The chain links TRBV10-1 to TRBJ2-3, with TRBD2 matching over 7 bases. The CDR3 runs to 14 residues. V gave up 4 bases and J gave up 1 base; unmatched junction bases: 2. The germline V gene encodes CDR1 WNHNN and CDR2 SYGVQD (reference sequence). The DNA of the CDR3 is TGCGCCAGCAGTGCAGCGGGGCGCACAGATACGCAGTATTTT. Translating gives CASSAAGRTDTQYF.

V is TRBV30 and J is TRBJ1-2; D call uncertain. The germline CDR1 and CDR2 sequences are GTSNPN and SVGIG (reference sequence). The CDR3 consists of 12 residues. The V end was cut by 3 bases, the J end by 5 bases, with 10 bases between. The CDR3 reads CAWSLRLYGYTF. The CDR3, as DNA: TGTGCCTGGAGCCTCCGACTGTATGGCTACACCTTC. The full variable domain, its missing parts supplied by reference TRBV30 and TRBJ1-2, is SQTIHQWPATLVQPVGSPLSLECTVEGTSNPNLYWYRQAAGRGLQLLFYSVGIGQISSEVPQNLSASRPQDRQFILSSKKLLLSDSGFYLCAWSLRLYGYTFGSGTRLTVV.

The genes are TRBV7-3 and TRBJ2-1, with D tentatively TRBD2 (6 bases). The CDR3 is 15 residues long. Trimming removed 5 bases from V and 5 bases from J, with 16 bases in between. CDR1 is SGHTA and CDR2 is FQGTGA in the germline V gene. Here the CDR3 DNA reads TGTGCCAGCAGCCCTTGGGTAGCGGATCACAATGAGCAGTTCTTC. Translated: CASSPWVADHNEQFF.

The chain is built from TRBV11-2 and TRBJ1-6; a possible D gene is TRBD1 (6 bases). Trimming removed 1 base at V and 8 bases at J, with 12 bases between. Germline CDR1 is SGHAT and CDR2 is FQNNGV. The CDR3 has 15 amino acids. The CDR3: CASSLGATGYSPLHF. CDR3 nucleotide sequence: TGTGCCAGCAGCTTAGGTGCGACAGGATATTCACCCCTCCACTTT.

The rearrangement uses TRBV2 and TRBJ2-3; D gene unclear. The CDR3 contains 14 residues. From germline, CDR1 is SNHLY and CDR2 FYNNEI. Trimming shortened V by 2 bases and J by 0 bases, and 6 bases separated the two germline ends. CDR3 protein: CASSELGSTDTQYF. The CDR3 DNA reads TGTGCCAGCAGTGAATTGGGCAGCACAGATACGCAGTATTTT.

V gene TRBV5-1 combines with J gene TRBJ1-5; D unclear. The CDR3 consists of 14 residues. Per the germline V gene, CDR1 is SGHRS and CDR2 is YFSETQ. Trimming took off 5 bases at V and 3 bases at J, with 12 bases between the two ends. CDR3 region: CASRSDGANQPQHF. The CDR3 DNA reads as TGCGCCAGCAGATCCGACGGAGCCAATCAGCCCCAGCATTTT.

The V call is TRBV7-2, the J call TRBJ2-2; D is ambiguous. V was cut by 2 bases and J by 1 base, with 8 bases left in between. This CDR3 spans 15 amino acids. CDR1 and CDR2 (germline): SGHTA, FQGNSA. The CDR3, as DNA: TGTGCCAGCAGCTTATGGGCTATGAACACCGGGGAGCTGTTTTTT. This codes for CASSLWAMNTGELFF.

The chain's CDR3 is CASGQGNQGPQHF. CDR3 bases: TGTGCTAGTGGGCAGGGGAACCAAGGACCCCAGCATTTT. J is TRBJ1-5 and V is TRBV12-5, with D maybe TRBD1 (6 bases). Germline assignment: CDR1 LGHNT and CDR2 FRNRAP. V gave up 6 bases and J gave up 10 bases, with 16 bases separating them. CDR3 length equals 13 residues. Full variable domain (remainder filled in from reference TRBV12-5 and TRBJ1-5): DARVTQTPRHKVTEMGQEVTMRCQPILGHNTVFWYRQTMMQGLELLAYFRNRAPLDDSGMPKDRFSAEMPDATLATLKIQPSEPRDSAVYFCASGQGNQGPQHFGDGTRLSIL.

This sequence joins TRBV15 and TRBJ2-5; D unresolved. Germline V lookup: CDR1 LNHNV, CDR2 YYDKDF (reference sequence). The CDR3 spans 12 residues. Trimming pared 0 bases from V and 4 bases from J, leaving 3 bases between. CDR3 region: CATSRDRETQYF. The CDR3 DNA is TGTGCCACCAGCAGAGACCGAGAGACCCAGTACTTC. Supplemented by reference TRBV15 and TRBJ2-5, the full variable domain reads DAMVIQNPRYQVTQFGKPVTLSCSQTLNHNVMYWYQQKSSQAPKLLFHYYDKDFNNEADTPDNFQSRRPNTSFCFLDIRSPGLGDTAMYLCATSRDRETQYFGPGTRLLVL.

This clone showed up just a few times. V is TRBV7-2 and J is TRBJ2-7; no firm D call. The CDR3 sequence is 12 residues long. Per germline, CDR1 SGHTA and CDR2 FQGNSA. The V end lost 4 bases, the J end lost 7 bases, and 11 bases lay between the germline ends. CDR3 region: CASSYVTREQYF. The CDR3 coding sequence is TGTGCCAGCAGCTATGTCACGAGGGAGCAGTACTTC.

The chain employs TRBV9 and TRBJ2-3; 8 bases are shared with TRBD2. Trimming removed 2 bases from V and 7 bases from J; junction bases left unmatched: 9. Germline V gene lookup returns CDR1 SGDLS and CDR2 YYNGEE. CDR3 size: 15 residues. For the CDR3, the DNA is TGTGCCAGCAGCGTGGCCGCAGCGGGGGTAAATACGCAGTATTTT. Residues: CASSVAAAGVNTQYF. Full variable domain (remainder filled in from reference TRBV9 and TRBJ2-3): DSGVTQTPKHLITATGQRVTLRCSPRSGDLSVYWYQQSLDQGLQFLIQYYNGEERAKGNILERFSAQQFPDLHSELNLSSLELGDSALYFCASSVAAAGVNTQYFGPGTRLTVL.

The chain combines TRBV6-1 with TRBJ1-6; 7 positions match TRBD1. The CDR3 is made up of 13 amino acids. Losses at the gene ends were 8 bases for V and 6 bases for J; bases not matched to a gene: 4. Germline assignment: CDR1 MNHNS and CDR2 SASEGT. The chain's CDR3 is CASVRGINSPLHF. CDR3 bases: TGTGCCAGCGTCAGGGGGATTAATTCACCCCTCCACTTT.

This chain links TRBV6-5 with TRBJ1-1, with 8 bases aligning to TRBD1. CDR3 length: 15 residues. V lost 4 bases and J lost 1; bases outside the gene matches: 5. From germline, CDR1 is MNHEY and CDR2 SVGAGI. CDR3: CASSSSGGANTEAFF. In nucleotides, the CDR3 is TGTGCCAGCAGTTCCTCAGGGGGCGCGAACACTGAAGCTTTCTTT.

In nucleotides, the CDR3 is TGTGCCAGCAGCTTGACAGGGGGAGAGACTGAAGCTTTCTTT. Its translation is CASSLTGGETEAFF. The chain combines TRBV11-3 with TRBJ1-1; 9 bases are a match to TRBD1. The CDR3 covers 14 residues. Germline CDR1 SGHNT, CDR2 YENEEA. V lost 3 bases to trimming and J lost 5 bases; unmatched junction nucleotides: 4.

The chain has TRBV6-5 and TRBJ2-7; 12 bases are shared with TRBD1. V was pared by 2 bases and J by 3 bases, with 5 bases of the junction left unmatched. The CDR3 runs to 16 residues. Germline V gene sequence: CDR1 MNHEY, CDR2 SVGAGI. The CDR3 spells CASSYRGTGGDYEQYF. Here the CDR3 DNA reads TGTGCCAGCAGTTACAGGGGGACAGGGGGCGACTACGAGCAGTACTTC.